This is a list of T cell receptor beta chains from one sample in a study of blood T cells in healthy people across ages. A single record per CDR3 protein comes from TCRdb applying MiXCR to the 5' RACE reads. This table has over 1,500,000 distinct CDR3 sequences, about 50% appearing once. The specimen was blood. The receptors come from a woman aged 40 to 50 in good health. Each CDR3 is given with its conserved first and last residue. Fields, in order: V gene, CDR3 length, J gene, clone size, CDR3 protein. Expanded clones get a size class; other rows say once, few or many, or leave the size out.

TRBV6-5	13	TRBJ1-2	few	CASSIDRLYGYTF
TRBV7-6	14	TRBJ2-7	-	CASSLGQRAYEQYF
TRBV2	14	TRBJ1-2	few	CASRQGLGDYGYTF
TRBV7-2	13	TRBJ2-3	-	CASSFSAADTQYF
TRBV2	15	TRBJ2-1	-	CASSIGRGGRDEQFF
TRBV12-3/TRBV12-4	17	TRBJ2-1	few	CASSTWTGGGSYNEQFF
TRBV6-5	16	TRBJ2-2	-	CASSLQQGPVVGELFF
TRBV6-2/TRBV6-3	15	TRBJ2-1	many	CASGSAIPSYNEQFF
TRBV12-3/TRBV12-4	15	TRBJ2-7	many	CASSLGGTDSYEQYF
TRBV9	17	TRBJ2-3	-	CASSVGGSGGARDTQYF
TRBV4-3	20	TRBJ2-5	-	CASSQDRGSGGAQRSETQYF
TRBV9	17	TRBJ2-3	-	CASSGAGTAKPTDTQYF
TRBV24-1	13	TRBJ2-6	-	CATSDPGLNVLTF
TRBV7-9	15	TRBJ2-1	-	CASSLVDRRYNEQFF
TRBV4-3	17	TRBJ2-1	-	CASSQDPGLAGSEEQFF
TRBV7-3	16	TRBJ2-3	-	CASSLFRSSATDTQYF
TRBV20-1	15	TRBJ1-2	-	CSARDNKGMVSGYTF
TRBV5-6	12	-	-	CASNLAPETQYF
TRBV6-6	14	TRBJ2-3	-	CASSGEGGSDTQYF
TRBV20-1	16	TRBJ1-6	-	CSARESAGGLNSPLHF
TRBV4-1	17	TRBJ1-2	-	CASRRTVRTGVYYGYTF
TRBV29-1	14	TRBJ2-3	-	CSVSLAGGRDTQYF
TRBV7-9	15	TRBJ2-3	-	CASSLSPLNTDTQYF
TRBV5-1	15	TRBJ2-5	-	CASRGWTSHLETQYF
TRBV4-1	15	TRBJ2-7	-	CASSQDEGALGEQYF
TRBV24-1	13	TRBJ2-7	few	CACSGRNNYEQYF
TRBV13	16	TRBJ2-1	-	CASSPRDASSYNEQFF
TRBV20-1	14	TRBJ2-7	-	CSARVAGVSYEQYF
TRBV9	15	TRBJ2-3	-	CASSARTVSTDTQYF
TRBV15	14	TRBJ1-1	-	CATSAGRLNTEAFF
TRBV2	14	TRBJ2-5	-	CATSYFGGSETQYF
TRBV6-5	15	TRBJ1-1	-	CASSYSTAGATEAFF
TRBV7-3	16	TRBJ2-3	-	CASSLKFNLSTDTQYF
TRBV29-1	12	TRBJ1-2	-	CSVEGWGYGYTF
TRBV5-1	16	-	few	CASSRLTPSSGETQYF
TRBV7-9	15	-	-	CASSLDTRSQTIQYF
TRBV6-5	16	TRBJ2-1	-	CASSYSKGQPHNEQFF
TRBV24-1	12	TRBJ2-1	-	CATSDGGTWQFF
TRBV4-3	15	TRBJ1-2	-	CASSQESRGPYGYTF